This T cell receptor beta chain was retrieved from a study of response to subunit inactivated influenza vaccine. Study results and caveats: Researchers suggested that each seasonal influenza vaccination recruits few new T cells.

Germline V CDR1 and CDR2: SGHRS, YFSETQ. The V end lost 0 bases, the J end lost 2 bases, and 8 bases lay between the germline ends. The CDR3 spans 15 residues. TCRdb reprocessed the RT-PCR reads with MiXCR, giving one entry per CDR3 protein. The data contain 630,000 or so distinct CDR3 sequences, 15% to 19% of them singletons. This clonotype was detected a few times. Its antigen remains unknown. The clonotype was recovered from a middle-aged man who received an inactivated influenza vaccine. The chain has TRBV5-1 and TRBJ2-2; no reliable D call. The material was PBMCs from blood, obtained approximately 12 days after vaccination. The CDR3 region is CASSLEQQNTGELFF. CDR3 DNA sequence: TGCGCCAGCAGCTTGGAACAGCAAAACACCGGGGAGCTGTTTTTT.